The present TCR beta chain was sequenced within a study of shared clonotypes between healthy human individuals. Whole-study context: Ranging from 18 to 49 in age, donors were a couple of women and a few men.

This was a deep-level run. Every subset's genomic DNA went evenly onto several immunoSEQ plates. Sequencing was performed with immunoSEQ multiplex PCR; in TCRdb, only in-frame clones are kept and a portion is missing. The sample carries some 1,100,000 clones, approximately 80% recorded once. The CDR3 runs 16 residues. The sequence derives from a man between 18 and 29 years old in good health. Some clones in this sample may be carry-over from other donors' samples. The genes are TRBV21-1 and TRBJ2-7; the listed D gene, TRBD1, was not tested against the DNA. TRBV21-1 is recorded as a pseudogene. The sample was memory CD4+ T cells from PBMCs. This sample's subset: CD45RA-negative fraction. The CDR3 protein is CASRMPTGGSICEQYF. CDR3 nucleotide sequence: TGTGCCAGCAGGATGCCGACAGGGGGCTCTATCTGCGAGCAGTACTTC.